This TCR beta chain emerged from a study of Ad26.COV2.S vaccination and SARS-CoV-2 variants (dated by TCRdb to the early 2020s). For the wider study: Vaccine-arm donors were drawn from COV1001, a multicentre, randomized, double-blind, placebo-controlled phase I-IIa trial of Ad26.COV2.S in healthy adults. Ad26.COV2.S was administered intramuscularly at 5 x 10^10 or 1 x 10^11 viral particles, either as a single shot or as two shots given 56 days apart. Sequencing of the TCRbeta repertoire served to evaluate the specificity and breadth of SARS-CoV-2-reactive T cell receptors following Ad26.COV2.S vaccination. The TCR-sequenced set comprised approximately 32 samples: about 19 Ad26.COV2.S vaccine recipients, 5 placebo recipients and 8 SARS-CoV-2 convalescent individuals. Participants in the trial were split at random into five groups of five each, receiving low-dose or high-dose Ad26.COV2.S once or twice, or else placebo on both occasions. Investigators remained blinded to trial group allocation during experiments and outcome assessment.

The CDR3, cysteine through phenylalanine, is 14 amino acids long. The entry retains the CDR3 DNA only, 42 bases that are in frame from base 1. Here V drops 5 bases and J drops 5 bases, and the junction holds 6 bases not matched to any gene. The germline V gene encodes CDR1 SGHVS and CDR2 FQNEAQ. What this sample's treatment or condition label stands for: 19 received Ad26.COV2.S at low or high dose, single or two shots; about 5 received placebo; per-sample allocation not given. For vaccine and placebo recipients, the sequenced repertoires came from samples collected on day 63 after the first injection. In Cohort 1b, 25 adults aged 18-55 years were enrolled at a single site in Boston, USA, between 29 July and 7 August 2020. Ad26.COV2.S was a replication-incompetent adenovirus type 26 vector expressing a prefusion-stabilized SARS-CoV-2 spike protein from the original Wuhan strain. The immunoSEQ Assay was the method used to sequence TCRbeta CDR3 regions. After extraction, genomic DNA underwent amplification by bias-controlled multiplex PCR, followed by high-throughput sequencing. Under the source paper's analysis protocol: To quantify the absolute abundance of every unique TCRbeta CDR3 region, sequences were collapsed and filtered. T cell fraction was estimated by normalizing TCRbeta template counts to usable DNA, with usable DNA measured through amplification of reference genes found in all nucleated cells. Repertoire TCRs were annotated as SARS-CoV-2-specific by exact matching of V gene, CDR3 amino acid sequence and J gene to a known reactive TCR set. MIRA supplied the reference SARS-CoV-2 TCR set, which was filtered for enrichment in COVID-19-positive ImmuneCODE repertoires so that public or cross-reactive TCRs were removed. Drawing on the MIRA antigens, annotated TCRs were analysed further at the level of specific ORF or position within ORF. Depth was the summed frequency of annotated unique rearrangements, while breadth was defined as annotated unique rearrangements over total unique productive rearrangements. TCR breadth was compared between groups using two-sided Wilcoxon rank-sum tests. TCRdb stores this immuneACCESS table with in-frame sequences only. Part of the clones is absent; in the studies checked, under half of the shortfall reflects unresolved V genes, and no reason is known for the rest. V and J calls and clone size come straight from that table; D and trimming were deduced from the DNA. For this sample the table gives hundreds of thousands of clones, of which about 90% were detected only once. 1.5% to 2% of the sample goes to the ten largest clones.

On this clone: The antigen it recognizes is unknown. Qualities for individual bases were not recorded, and no much larger clone is one base off.

General study outcomes and caveats: Ad26.COV2.S recipients had higher spike-specific TCR breadth than placebo recipients (P = 0.0014). Non-spike TCR breadth was comparable between vaccine and placebo recipients, consistent with the vaccine containing only spike. The study was not powered for comparison of responses between vaccine doses or regimens. It was noted by the authors that total T cell responses may have been underestimated by the TCR breadth and depth analyses. After vaccination, spike-specific CD8+ and CD4+ T cell responses were reported to show substantial breadth.

The TCR was taken from a person aged 18-65 years who received the Ad26.COV2.S COVID-19 vaccine or a placebo. This material consisted of peripheral blood, taken in a trial of Ad26.COV2.S vaccine versus placebo. The chain couples TRBV7-8 to TRBJ2-1; 7 middle bases align to TRBD1. The sequence in DNA is TGTGCCAGCAGCCGATACACAGGGGACAATGAGCAGTTCTTC. Its protein product is CASSRYTGDNEQFF.